What follows are 23 T cell receptor beta chains derived from one specimen sequenced in a study of blood T cell repertoires in COVID-19. Assay used: immunoSEQ multiplex PCR; TCRdb lists only in-frame clones, some missing. The profile shows around 300,000 clones, approximately 86% of them singletons. The sample comprised peripheral blood. Every receptor here comes from a young woman who had recovered from COVID-19.

The genes are TRBV2 and TRBJ2-3, with unresolved D. Trimming took 6 bases from V and 1 from J, leaving 14 bases between them. The CDR3 runs 15 residues. Germline V gives CDR1 SNHLY, CDR2 FYNNEI. The CDR3 sequence is CASSAEVSRTDTQYF. As DNA, the CDR3 is TGTGCCAGCAGCGCCGAGGTCAGCCGCACAGATACGCAGTATTTT.

The sample holds one count of this clone. The chain recombines TRBV30 with TRBJ2-2, with unresolved D. V lost 0 bases to trimming and J lost 4 bases, with 21 bases between them. The CDR3 totals 18 residues. Germline V gene data show CDR1 as GTSNPN and CDR2 as SVGIG (reference sequence). The CDR3 coding sequence is TGTGCCTGGAGTGTACGAGTTGGGCAGTTAGAGTGCACCGGGGAGCTGTTTTTT. This translates into CAWSVRVGQLECTGELFF. Based on the CDR3 plus reference TRBV30 and TRBJ2-2, the full variable domain is SQTIHQWPATLVQPVGSPLSLECTVEGTSNPNLYWYRQAAGRGLQLLFYSVGIGQISSEVPQNLSASRPQDRQFILSSKKLLLSDSGFYLCAWSVRVGQLECTGELFFGEGSRLTVL.

This rearrangement joins TRBV11-1 to TRBJ2-2; D possibly corresponds to TRBD1 (5 bases). Germline CDR1 is SGHAT and CDR2 is FQDESV (reference sequence). This CDR3 region has 14 residues. The V gene lost 1 base and the J gene lost 4 bases, with 7 bases spanning the gap. CDR3 in amino acids: CASSLGQSTGELFF. The CDR3 nucleotides are TGTGCCAGCAGCTTAGGACAGTCCACCGGGGAGCTGTTTTTT.

V and J are TRBV19 and TRBJ2-1; D may be TRBD1 (6 bases). The CDR3 runs to 15 residues. From germline, CDR1 is LNHDA and CDR2 SQIVND (reference sequence). V was pared by 6 bases and J by 4 bases, with 16 bases between. The CDR3 bases are TGTGCCAGTAGGGCCGGGGACACCCAATACAATGAGCAGTTCTTC. Its protein is CASRAGDTQYNEQFF.

This sequence joins TRBV2 and TRBJ2-7; 11 nucleotides line up with TRBD1. J was trimmed by 1 base and V by 7 bases; bases with no gene match: 9. Germline assignment: CDR1 SNHLY and CDR2 FYNNEI. There are 16 residues in the CDR3. This CDR3 reads CASKKTRDRGSYEQYF. The CDR3 coding sequence is TGTGCCAGCAAAAAGACCCGGGACAGGGGGTCCTACGAGCAGTACTTC.

In DNA form, the CDR3 reads TGTGCCACCAGTGCATTGGGGAGCCGAAGCTCCTATAATTCACCCCTCCACTTT. Translation: CATSALGSRSSYNSPLHF. The chain is built from TRBV24-1 and TRBJ1-6; no clear D. CDR3 size: 18 residues. With 5 bases removed from V and 0 bases from J, the gap between germline ends came to 16 bases. Per germline, CDR1 KGHDR and CDR2 SFDVKD.

This sequence joins TRBV6-5 and TRBJ1-6, with 10 bases identical to TRBD1. Per germline, CDR1 MNHEY and CDR2 SVGAGI. V lost 4 bases to trimming and J lost 8 bases; unmatched junction nucleotides: 8. The CDR3 consists of 16 residues. The CDR3: CASSLEGGQGHSPLHF. In DNA, the CDR3 is TGTGCCAGCAGTTTAGAGGGGGGACAGGGGCATTCACCCCTCCACTTT.

The gene calls are TRBV5-5 and TRBJ1-1; 7 positions match TRBD1. Per the germline V gene, CDR1 is SGHKS and CDR2 is YYEKEE (reference sequence). V dropped 4 bases and J dropped 4; count of bases not matched to a gene: 16. This CDR3 region has 17 residues. The CDR3: CASSARTGAASATEAFF. In nucleotides, the CDR3 is TGTGCCAGCAGCGCCAGGACAGGAGCTGCCTCCGCCACTGAAGCTTTCTTT.

This clone appeared once. The sample holds other DNA sequences that translate to the same CDR3. The chain couples TRBV5-1 to TRBJ1-1; possibly TRBD1 for D (5 bases). The CDR3 is 12 amino acids. V was trimmed by 4 bases and J by 5 bases, leaving 9 bases between them. Germline values: CDR1 SGHRS, CDR2 YFSETQ. CDR3 DNA: TGCGCCAGCAGCCCGGGGGGGACTGAAGCTTTCTTT. Translated: CASSPGGTEAFF.

The gene calls are TRBV28 and TRBJ1-2; D gene unclear. This CDR3 is 11 amino acids long. Germline V gene sequence: CDR1 MDHEN, CDR2 SYDVKM. V dropped 7 bases and J dropped 8 bases, with 11 bases sitting between them. The CDR3 nucleotides are TGTGCCAGCATCGGTCGCGGGGGCTACACCTTC. It specifies CASIGRGGYTF.

The V gene is TRBV11-2, the J gene TRBJ2-7; 7 bases are shared with TRBD2. J gave up 4 bases and V 3 bases, and 0 bases lay outside the gene matches. Looked up from germline, CDR1 is SGHAT and CDR2 is FQNNGV. The CDR3 length is 12 residues. CDR3 sequence: CASSFGGYEQYF. CDR3 DNA: TGTGCCAGCAGCTTCGGGGGGTACGAGCAGTACTTC.

The CDR3 spells CASSQDRAGQGARGANVLTF. Written as DNA, the CDR3 is TGTGCCAGCAGCCAAGATAGGGCCGGACAGGGGGCGAGGGGGGCCAACGTCCTGACTTTC. The genes are TRBV3-1 (or the pseudogene TRBV3-2) and TRBJ2-6; 11 positions agree with TRBD1. CDR1 is LGHDT and CDR2 is YNNKEL in the germline V gene (reference sequence). The ends lost 0 bases at V and 4 bases at J; junction bases unmatched: 11. This CDR3 region has 20 residues.

The chain uses TRBV24-1 and TRBJ1-2; D gene ambiguous. Trimming shortened V by 9 bases and J by 2 bases, and 9 bases separated the two germline ends. Per germline, CDR1 KGHDR and CDR2 SFDVKD. The CDR3 has 12 amino acids. CDR3 coding DNA: TGTGCCACCGTGGGCCCGAACTATGGCTACACCTTC. Its protein is CATVGPNYGYTF.

The chain recombines TRBV6-2 or TRBV6-3 with TRBJ2-1; the match to TRBD2 covers 11 bases. The CDR3 is 17 amino acids. Per the germline V gene, CDR1 is MNHEY and CDR2 is SVGEGT. V shed 4 bases, J shed 8 bases, and the junction held 13 bases outside the gene matches. The CDR3 region has the DNA TGTGCCAGCAGTTCAGAACTAGCGGGAGTTCGGTGCGATGAGCAGTTCTTC. Translation: CASSSELAGVRCDEQFF.

V usage is TRBV2 and J usage is TRBJ2-1; 11 nucleotides align to TRBD2. V was clipped by 6 bases and J by 3 bases; unmatched bases: 1. The CDR3 spans 14 residues. CDR1 is SNHLY, CDR2 FYNNEI, per germline. The CDR3 sequence: CASRGTSGYNEQFF. CDR3 nucleotides: TGTGCCAGCAGGGGGACTAGCGGCTACAATGAGCAGTTCTTC.

This chain connects TRBV21-1 to TRBJ2-7; the listed D gene, TRBD1, was not tested against the DNA. TRBV21-1 is noted as a pseudogene. The CDR3 contains 13 residues. CDR3 in DNA: TGTGCCAGCAGTTCGACAGTCTCCTACGAGCAGTACTTC. This encodes CASSSTVSYEQYF.

V and J are TRBV19 and TRBJ1-1; the D gene is possibly TRBD1 (5 bases). V shed 7 bases and J shed 4 bases, with 13 bases lying between them. The CDR3 loop spans 13 amino acids. Per the germline V gene, CDR1 is LNHDA and CDR2 is SQIVND (reference sequence). The CDR3 reads CASTDGGITEAFF. The CDR3 nucleotides are TGTGCCAGTACCGATGGGGGGATCACTGAAGCTTTCTTT.

This clone was recorded only once. In DNA, the CDR3 is TGTGCCAGCTGTTCGGCGACTACTTCGAACACCGGGGAGCTGTTTTTT. Translating it yields CASCSATTSNTGELFF. The chain uses TRBV6-5 and TRBJ2-2; a possible D gene is TRBD2 (5 bases). This CDR3 is 16 amino acids long. Germline CDR1 and CDR2: MNHEY and SVGAGI. Trimming took off 8 bases at V and 0 bases at J, with 16 bases between the two ends.

V and J are TRBV5-5 and TRBJ2-7; no clear D gene. V was clipped by 2 bases and J by 6 bases, with 9 bases between them. Germline V lookup: CDR1 SGHKS, CDR2 YYEKEE (reference sequence). The CDR3 runs 12 residues. In DNA, the CDR3 is TGTGCCAGCAGCTTCGGTCCGGGCGAGCAGTACTTC. Protein product: CASSFGPGEQYF.

The chain is built from TRBV27 and TRBJ2-7; 11 bases are shared with TRBD2. CDR1 is MNHEY, CDR2 SMNVEV, per germline (reference sequence). After removal of 7 bases from V and 11 bases from J, the junction contained 7 bases not matched to a gene. The CDR3 totals 12 residues. CDR3 residues: CASTLAGGREYF. CDR3 DNA sequence: TGTGCCAGCACCCTAGCGGGGGGCCGGGAGTACTTC.

The chain links TRBV2 to TRBJ1-3, with 7 bases that match TRBD1. The CDR3 length is 13 residues. V lost 7 bases and J lost 1; bases outside the gene matches: 1. The V gene's germline CDR1 is SNHLY and CDR2 FYNNEI. For the CDR3, the DNA is TGTGCCAGCAACAGGGGATCTGGAAACACCATATATTTT. Translated: CASNRGSGNTIYF.

This clone has a handful of counts. This chain uses TRBV3-1 (or the pseudogene TRBV3-2) with TRBJ2-7; 8 nucleotides agree with TRBD2. The CDR3 length is 14 residues. From germline, CDR1 is LGHDT and CDR2 YNNKEL (reference sequence). J gave up 1 base and V 4 bases, and 3 bases lay outside the gene matches. CDR3 nucleotide sequence: TGTGCCAGCAGCCTAGCGGGGACATCCTACGAGCAGTACTTC. Translating gives CASSLAGTSYEQYF.

In its sample, this clone is medium-sized. The rearrangement uses TRBV19 and TRBJ2-1; D gene unclear. The CDR3 sequence is 12 residues long. Deletions cut 5 bases from V and 4 bases from J, with 6 bases between. Looked up from germline, CDR1 is LNHDA and CDR2 is SQIVND (reference sequence). Here the CDR3 DNA reads TGTGCCAGTAGTCCGCGGTACAATGAGCAGTTCTTC. Its translation is CASSPRYNEQFF.